A selection of T cell receptor beta chains follows, all from one sample in a study of CD8+CD57+ T cells in acquired aplastic anemia. TCRdb recomputed calls from the reads with MiXCR, one row per CDR3 protein. Of about 160,000 distinct CDR3 sequences listed, around 40% were seen once; the top ten hold over 0.95%. Sequencing input: sorted CD4+, CD8+, or CD8+CD57+ T cells (not recorded which) from PBMCs. These receptors were taken from a human donor in good health. The CDR3 runs from the conserved cysteine through the conserved F or W. Fields, in order: J gene, clone size, D gene, V gene, CDR3 DNA, CDR3 protein. The D gene is left open where the match is weak. Some rows mark clone size as missing; the rest say once, few, many or name a class of expanded clone.

j_gene: TRBJ2-7
abundance: few
d_gene: NA
v_gene: TRBV2
CDR3nt: TGTGCCAGCAGCCGAATACTTGAGGAGGCTTACGAGCAGTACTTC
CDR3aa: CASSRILEEAYEQYF

j_gene: TRBJ1-3
abundance: NA
d_gene: TRBD1
v_gene: TRBV12-3/TRBV12-4
CDR3nt: TGTGCCAGCAGTAAACGGACAGGGGCGACTGGAAACACCATATATTTT
CDR3aa: CASSKRTGATGNTIYF

j_gene: TRBJ1-1
abundance: NA
d_gene: NA
v_gene: TRBV19
CDR3nt: TGTGCCAGTAGTATAGACGGCGCGATGAACACTGAAGCTTTCTTT
CDR3aa: CASSIDGAMNTEAFF

j_gene: TRBJ2-7
abundance: NA
d_gene: TRBD2
v_gene: TRBV16
CDR3nt: TGTGCCAGCAGCCGGGGACTAGTGGGAGACGAGCAGTACTTC
CDR3aa: CASSRGLVGDEQYF

j_gene: TRBJ1-1
abundance: NA
d_gene: TRBD1
v_gene: TRBV7-9
CDR3nt: TGTGCCAGCAGCTTAACAGGGGGGGCTGAAGCTTTCTTT
CDR3aa: CASSLTGGAEAFF

j_gene: TRBJ2-7
abundance: NA
d_gene: NA
v_gene: TRBV15
CDR3nt: TGTGCCACCAGCAGAGCCCTACCGGACGAGCAGTACTTC
CDR3aa: CATSRALPDEQYF

j_gene: TRBJ1-2
abundance: few
d_gene: TRBD1
v_gene: TRBV24-1
CDR3nt: TGTGCCACCAGTGGCACCTATACAGGGGTAGGAGGCTACACCTTC
CDR3aa: CATSGTYTGVGGYTF

j_gene: TRBJ1-6
abundance: few
d_gene: NA
v_gene: TRBV2
CDR3nt: TGTGCTTGTAGATCGAAAGGACAGCAGAATTCACCCCTCCACTTT
CDR3aa: CACRSKGQQNSPLHF

j_gene: TRBJ1-2
abundance: once
d_gene: NA
v_gene: TRBV29-1
CDR3nt: TGCAGCGTTGAAGAGGGGCAGCTAAACTATGGCTACACCTTC
CDR3aa: CSVEEGQLNYGYTF

j_gene: TRBJ2-1
abundance: NA
d_gene: TRBD2
v_gene: TRBV19
CDR3nt: TGTGCCAGTAGTACCCTAGCGGGAGCCTCTGGGGATGAGCAGTTCTTC
CDR3aa: CASSTLAGASGDEQFF

j_gene: TRBJ1-2
abundance: many
d_gene: NA
v_gene: TRBV7-2
CDR3nt: TGTGCCAGCAGCTTAGAACAGGACTATGGCTACACCTTC
CDR3aa: CASSLEQDYGYTF

j_gene: TRBJ2-7
abundance: NA
d_gene: TRBD1
v_gene: TRBV20-1
CDR3nt: TGCAGTGCTAGACCCGGGACAGGGTACGAGCAGTACTTC
CDR3aa: CSARPGTGYEQYF

j_gene: TRBJ1-1
abundance: NA
d_gene: TRBD1
v_gene: TRBV11-1
CDR3nt: TGTGCCAGCAGCGAGCCCGGGACAGCCATGAACACTGAAGCTCTCTTT
CDR3aa: CASSEPGTAMNTEALF

j_gene: TRBJ2-7
abundance: many
d_gene: TRBD1
v_gene: TRBV6-2/TRBV6-3
CDR3nt: TGTGCCAGCAGTGATACCCGGGACAGATTCTACGAGCAGTACTTC
CDR3aa: CASSDTRDRFYEQYF

j_gene: TRBJ2-1
abundance: NA
d_gene: NA
v_gene: TRBV11-2
CDR3nt: TGTGCCAGCAGGGCCCCATGGGCCTACAATGAGCAGTTCTTC
CDR3aa: CASRAPWAYNEQFF

j_gene: TRBJ2-1
abundance: NA
d_gene: TRBD2
v_gene: TRBV20-1
CDR3nt: TGCAGTGCTAGAGTATTCCAGCGGGAATACAATGAGCAGTTCTTC
CDR3aa: CSARVFQREYNEQFF

j_gene: TRBJ1-6
abundance: NA
d_gene: TRBD1
v_gene: TRBV24-1
CDR3nt: TGTGCCCCATGGGGGGATAGGGGACAGGGGGAGGAACCCCTCCACTTT
CDR3aa: CAPWGDRGQGEEPLHF

j_gene: TRBJ1-4
abundance: many
d_gene: NA
v_gene: TRBV5-1
CDR3nt: TGCGCCAGCAGCTTACAGGGCGGCACTAATGAAAAACTGTTTTTT
CDR3aa: CASSLQGGTNEKLFF

j_gene: TRBJ1-1
abundance: NA
d_gene: NA
v_gene: TRBV19
CDR3nt: TGTGCCAGTAGTCCGACAGTTTATGGCACTGAAGCTTTCTTT
CDR3aa: CASSPTVYGTEAFF

j_gene: TRBJ2-7
abundance: many
d_gene: NA
v_gene: TRBV14
CDR3nt: TGTGCCAGCAAGCCCCACAAGACAGGCGCCTACGAGCAGTACTTC
CDR3aa: CASKPHKTGAYEQYF

j_gene: TRBJ1-2
abundance: many
d_gene: NA
v_gene: TRBV19
CDR3nt: TGTGCCAGTAGTATCTTGCAGGCGCGGGGCTACACCTTC
CDR3aa: CASSILQARGYTF

j_gene: TRBJ1-2
abundance: NA
d_gene: NA
v_gene: TRBV19
CDR3nt: TGTGCCAGTAGTATAACAGGCAGGGTTGGTACCTATGGCTACACCTTC
CDR3aa: CASSITGRVGTYGYTF

j_gene: TRBJ1-1
abundance: NA
d_gene: TRBD1
v_gene: TRBV20-1
CDR3nt: TGCAGTGCTCGAACGGGACAGGAGTACACTGAAGCTTTCTTT
CDR3aa: CSARTGQEYTEAFF

j_gene: TRBJ1-5
abundance: many
d_gene: NA
v_gene: TRBV19
CDR3nt: TGTGCCAGTAGTATTCCGGCGGTTAGCAATCAGCCCCAGCATTTT
CDR3aa: CASSIPAVSNQPQHF

j_gene: TRBJ2-7
abundance: many
d_gene: TRBD2
v_gene: TRBV5-1
CDR3nt: TGCGCCAGCAGCGTTAGCGGGGCTAACTACGAGCAGTACTTC
CDR3aa: CASSVSGANYEQYF

j_gene: TRBJ2-5
abundance: many
d_gene: NA
v_gene: TRBV20-1
CDR3nt: TGCAGTGCAGCCTTCCAGTACCAAGAGACCCAGTACTTC
CDR3aa: CSAAFQYQETQYF

j_gene: TRBJ1-2
abundance: NA
d_gene: NA
v_gene: TRBV15
CDR3nt: TGTGCCACCAGCAGAGCCCGGGAAGGGCATGGCTACACCTTC
CDR3aa: CATSRAREGHGYTF

j_gene: TRBJ2-5
abundance: NA
d_gene: NA
v_gene: TRBV7-9
CDR3nt: TGTGCCAGCAGTCCCCTTGGGGGCGCAGAGACCCAGTACTTC
CDR3aa: CASSPLGGAETQYF